Detailed here is one TCR beta chain. The antigen is unknown. This record belongs to a study of cytomegalovirus exposure and HLA in healthy donors. This CDR3 contains 16 residues. The germline V gene encodes CDR1 SGHRS and CDR2 YFSETQ. Trimming took 4 bases from V and 0 from J; bases not matched to a gene: 4. The study, taken as a whole, reports: It was shown in a later analysis that HLA-associated TCR beta chains were more clonally expanded than other, equally common chains. A previous analysis found most TCR beta V segments productive roughly 87% or roughly 30% of the time. The authors considered a cluster of highly shared sequence variants likely to be a sequencing artifact.

13 Jbeta primers and 60 Vbeta primers were used for the PCR. Authors' methods: In a later analysis, 70 million to 80 million unique TCR beta chains included roughly 11 million shared by two or more donors. Method: immunoSEQ multiplex PCR; TCRdb's copy keeps in-frame clones and lacks some. The DNA gave D and trimming, while V, J and clone size come from that table. The sample lists 150,000 to 200,000 clones; nearly 80% were seen once. The gene calls are TRBV5-1 and TRBJ2-2; TRBD1 matches at 9 bases. The source of this sequence is a woman in her forties or fifties in good health and CMV-seropositive. Sequenced input: PBMCs. Here the CDR3 DNA reads TGCGCCAGCAGCACAAGGACAGGGGCGAACACCGGGGAGCTGTTTTTT. This sequence encodes CASSTRTGANTGELFF.